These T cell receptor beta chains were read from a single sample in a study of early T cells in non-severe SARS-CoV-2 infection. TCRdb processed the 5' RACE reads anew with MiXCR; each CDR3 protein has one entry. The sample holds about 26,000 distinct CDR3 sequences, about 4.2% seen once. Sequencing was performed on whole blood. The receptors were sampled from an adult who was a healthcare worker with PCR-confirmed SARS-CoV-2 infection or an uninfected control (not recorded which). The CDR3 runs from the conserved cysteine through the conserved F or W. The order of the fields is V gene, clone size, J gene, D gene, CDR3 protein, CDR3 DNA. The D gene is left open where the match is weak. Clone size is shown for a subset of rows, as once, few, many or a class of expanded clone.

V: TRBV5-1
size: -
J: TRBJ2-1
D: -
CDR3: CASSFRDSPYNEQFF
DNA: TGCGCCAGCAGCTTCCGGGACTCTCCTTACAATGAGCAGTTCTTC

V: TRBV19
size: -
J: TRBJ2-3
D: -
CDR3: CASSISPASDTQYF
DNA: TGTGCCAGTAGTATATCGCCGGCTTCGGATACGCAGTATTTT

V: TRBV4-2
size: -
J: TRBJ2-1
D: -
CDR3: CASSRTENEQFF
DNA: TGTGCCAGCAGCCGAACGGAGAATGAGCAGTTCTTC

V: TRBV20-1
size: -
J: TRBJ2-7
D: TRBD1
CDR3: CGADAKGQGNTEQYF
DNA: TGCGGTGCCGACGCGAAGGGACAGGGAAACACCGAGCAGTACTTC

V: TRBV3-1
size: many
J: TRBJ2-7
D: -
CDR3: CASSQESVLVGEQYF
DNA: TGTGCCAGCAGCCAAGAGTCAGTCTTGGTGGGCGAGCAGTACTTC

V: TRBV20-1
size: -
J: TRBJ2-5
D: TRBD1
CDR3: CSAYKGAETEYF
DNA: TGCAGTGCGTACAAGGGGGCGGAGACCGAGTACTTC

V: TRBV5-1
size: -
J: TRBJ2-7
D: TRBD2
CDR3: CASSSSSWEGYEQYF
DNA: TGCGCCAGCAGTTCTTCAAGCTGGGAGGGGTACGAGCAGTACTTC

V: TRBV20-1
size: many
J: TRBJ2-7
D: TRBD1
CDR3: CSARGVSDRLTYEQYF
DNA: TGCAGTGCTAGAGGGGTTTCGGACAGGCTGACCTACGAGCAGTACTTC

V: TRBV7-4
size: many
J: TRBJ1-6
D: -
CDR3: CASSFKPGPRDSPLHF
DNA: TGTGCCAGCAGCTTCAAGCCGGGACCCAGGGATTCACCCCTCCACTTT

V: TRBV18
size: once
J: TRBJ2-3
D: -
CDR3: CASSPPGLTDTQYF
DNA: TGTGCCAGCTCACCACCCGGGCTCACAGATACGCAGTATTTT

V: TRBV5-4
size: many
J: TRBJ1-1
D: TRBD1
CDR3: CASSPPDRGSNTEAFF
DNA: TGTGCCAGCAGCCCACCGGACAGGGGTTCGAACACTGAAGCTTTCTTT

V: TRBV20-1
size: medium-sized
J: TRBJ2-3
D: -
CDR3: CSARERSGADTQYF
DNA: TGCAGTGCTAGAGAGCGATCAGGAGCAGATACGCAGTATTTT

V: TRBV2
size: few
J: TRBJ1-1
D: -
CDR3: CARSGVGLNTEAFF
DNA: TGTGCCAGGTCGGGGGTAGGCTTGAACACTGAAGCTTTCTTT

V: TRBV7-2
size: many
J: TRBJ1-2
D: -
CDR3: CASSTATPHYGYTF
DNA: TGTGCCAGCAGCACGGCGACACCCCACTATGGCTACACCTTC

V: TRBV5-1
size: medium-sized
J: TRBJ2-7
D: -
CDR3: CASSTLERTSYEQYF
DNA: TGCGCCAGCAGCACCCTTGAGCGGACCTCCTACGAGCAGTACTTC

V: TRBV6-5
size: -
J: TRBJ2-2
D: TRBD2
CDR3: CASSLAGGPSGGELFF
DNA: TGTGCCAGCAGTTTAGCGGGAGGGCCGTCGGGCGGGGAGCTGTTTTTT

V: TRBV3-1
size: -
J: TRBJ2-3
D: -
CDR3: CASSQDSGFKTRGTQYF
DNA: TGTGCCAGCAGCCAAGATTCGGGATTTAAAACAAGGGGTACGCAGTATTTT

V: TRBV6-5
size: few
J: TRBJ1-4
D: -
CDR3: CASSYSIGVGEKLFF
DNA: TGTGCCAGCAGTTACTCGATCGGGGTCGGTGAAAAACTGTTTTTT

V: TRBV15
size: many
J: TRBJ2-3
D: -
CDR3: CATSRGALPRATDTQYF
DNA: TGTGCCACCAGCAGAGGCGCCCTCCCCCGCGCTACAGATACGCAGTATTTT

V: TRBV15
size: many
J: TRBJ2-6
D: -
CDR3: CATSRGAGATGANVLTF
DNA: TGTGCCACCAGCAGAGGGGCAGGAGCTACTGGGGCCAACGTCCTGACTTTC

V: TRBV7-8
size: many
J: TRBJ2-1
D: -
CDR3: CASSLAAPWGLLAKLYNEQFF
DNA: TGTGCCAGCAGCTTAGCGGCACCGTGGGGGCTACTAGCAAAATTATACAATGAGCAGTTCTTC

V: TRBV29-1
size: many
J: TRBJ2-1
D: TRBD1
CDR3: CSVWDRGINEQFF
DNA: TGCAGCGTCTGGGACAGGGGGATCAATGAGCAGTTCTTC

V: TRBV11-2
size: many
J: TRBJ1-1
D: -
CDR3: CASSLNTGTGEAFF
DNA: TGTGCCAGCAGCCTCAATACCGGGACGGGTGAAGCTTTCTTT

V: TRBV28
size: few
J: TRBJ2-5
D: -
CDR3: CASKKHRKQETQYF
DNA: TGTGCCAGCAAAAAGCACAGAAAACAAGAGACCCAGTACTTC

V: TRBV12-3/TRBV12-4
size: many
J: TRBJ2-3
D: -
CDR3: CASSAGTTQYF
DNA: TGTGCCAGCAGCGCCGGGACTACGCAGTATTTT

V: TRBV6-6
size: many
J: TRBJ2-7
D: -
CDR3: CASRPRQSSYEQYF
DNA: TGTGCCAGCAGACCCAGACAGAGCTCCTACGAGCAGTACTTC

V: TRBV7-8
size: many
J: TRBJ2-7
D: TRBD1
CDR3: CASSFSTPGTGRSYEQYF
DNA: TGTGCCAGCAGCTTTTCTACGCCCGGGACAGGCCGATCCTACGAGCAGTACTTC

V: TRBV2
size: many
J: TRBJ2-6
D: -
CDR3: CASRGGTALYGANVLTF
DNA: TGTGCCAGCAGGGGCGGGACCGCTTTGTATGGGGCCAACGTCCTGACTTTC

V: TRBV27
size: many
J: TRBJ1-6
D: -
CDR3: CASRWGAIHNSPLHF
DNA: TGTGCCAGCAGATGGGGGGCGATTCATAATTCACCCCTCCACTTT